A single sample is the source of the 27 T cell receptor beta chains below, sequenced in a study of T-cell memory formation after mild COVID-19. TCRdb used MiXCR to reprocess the 5' RACE reads, holding one entry per CDR3 protein. The sample holds approximately 200,000 distinct CDR3 sequences, around 15% seen once. What was sequenced was PBMCs or a T cell subset sorted from them (not recorded which). These TCRs come from an adult woman who had mild COVID-19 (a few samples of this study predate the infection). Cell type and time point are not known.

This chain uses TRBV12-3 or TRBV12-4 with TRBJ1-1, with TRBD1 matching over 8 bases. The CDR3 has 14 residues. With 3 bases clipped from V and 7 bases from J, the junction kept 7 bases outside the gene matches. CDR3 loop: CASSFQGAEGEAFF. The CDR3 DNA follows: TGTGCCAGCAGTTTCCAGGGGGCAGAGGGTGAAGCTTTCTTT.

This clonotype was found a few times. The chain combines TRBV6-9 with TRBJ1-1; D is perhaps TRBD1 (6 bases). Trimming cost V 4 bases and J 6 bases, with 15 bases left between them. CDR1 is MNHGY, CDR2 SVAAGI, per germline. The CDR3 has 14 residues. Here the CDR3 DNA reads TGTGCCAGCAGTTCAGGGGTCTTAAACCCTGAAGCTTTCTTT. Protein: CASSSGVLNPEAFF.

DNA for the CDR3: TGTGCCAGCAGTTACTCTCGGCGGACTAGCGGGAGGGGATACGAGCAGTACTTC. Protein: CASSYSRRTSGRGYEQYF. V gene TRBV6-2 or TRBV6-3 combines with J gene TRBJ2-7, with TRBD2 matching over 15 bases. The CDR3 is made up of 18 amino acids. Germline V gene lookup returns CDR1 MNHEY and CDR2 SVGEGT. The V and J ends lost 0 bases and 4 bases, in that order; junction bases with no gene match: 7.

This chain connects TRBV6-5 to TRBJ2-2; a possible D gene is TRBD1 (7 bases). The CDR3 has 18 residues. The ends were cut back, 0 bases at V and 7 bases at J, with 21 bases in the middle. Germline V gene sequence: CDR1 MNHEY, CDR2 SVGAGI. The CDR3 DNA is TGTGCCAGCAGTTACTCCGGGACAGTGGTCGGGAGAAACGGGGAGCTGTTTTTT. This encodes CASSYSGTVVGRNGELFF.

This chain connects TRBV6-5 to TRBJ2-7; D is possibly TRBD1 or TRBD2 (5 bases each). From germline, CDR1 is MNHEY and CDR2 SVGAGI. V gave up 7 bases and J gave up 7 bases, with 17 bases separating them. CDR3 size: 13 residues. The CDR3 bases are TGTGCCAGCACCCGGGACGGAATAGGGGAGCAGTACTTC. This codes for CASTRDGIGEQYF.

This clonotype has a handful of counts. The chain recombines TRBV6-5 with TRBJ1-1; D may be TRBD1 (5 bases). Trimming stripped 2 bases from V and 5 bases from J, with 15 bases between. The CDR3 spans 15 residues. Germline CDR1 and CDR2: MNHEY and SVGAGI. CDR3 sequence: CASSYRGRVRTEAFF. CDR3 DNA sequence: TGTGCCAGCAGTTACAGGGGCAGGGTGAGGACTGAAGCTTTCTTT.

This clonotype came up a few times. The chain employs TRBV12-3 or TRBV12-4 and TRBJ1-2; D unresolved. V was shortened by 6 bases and J by 8 bases, with 16 bases between the two germline ends. The CDR3 runs 13 residues. CDR3 protein: CASSLSRKGGYTF. DNA of the CDR3: TGTGCCAGCAGCCTCTCCCGGAAGGGCGGCTACACCTTC.

The genes are TRBV11-2 and TRBJ2-1, with TRBD2 identical over 10 bases. Germline values: CDR1 SGHAT, CDR2 FQNNGV. V was pared by 5 bases and J by 6 bases, with 7 bases of the junction left unmatched. This CDR3 has 15 residues. The CDR3, as DNA: TGTGCCAGCAGCACCCTAGCGGGAGCCCTCAATGAGCAGTTCTTC. Its translation is CASSTLAGALNEQFF.

CDR3 sequence (DNA): TGTGCCAGCTCACCCTCGACAGGGAAGCAGTACTTC. Translating it yields CASSPSTGKQYF. The chain recombines TRBV18 with TRBJ2-7; 7 bases map to TRBD1. There are 12 residues in the CDR3. Germline CDR1 is KGHSH and CDR2 is LQKENI. Losses at the gene ends were 3 bases for V and 8 bases for J; bases not matched to a gene: 4.

This clonotype turned up a few times. The chain is built from TRBV5-1 and TRBJ2-6; D possibly corresponds to TRBD2 (6 bases). This CDR3 region has 17 residues. With 4 bases removed from V and 1 base from J, the gap between germline ends came to 15 bases. Germline-derived CDR1 and CDR2 are SGHRS and YFSETQ. In DNA form, the CDR3 reads TGCGCCAGCAGCCCCCCCCCGGGGACTTCTGGGGCCAACGTCCTGACTTTC. This gives the protein CASSPPPGTSGANVLTF.

With respect to this clonotype: This could be a read error, since a much larger clone is one nucleotide away. V is TRBV6-5 and J is TRBJ2-6; no definite D call. The CDR3 is 15 amino acids. Germline CDR1 and CDR2: MNHEY and SVGAGI. The CDR3 sequence: CASSYFHSWANVLTF. The CDR3 DNA follows: TGTGCCAGCAGTTACTTCCACTCTTGGGCCAACGTCCTGACTTTC.

The V and J genes are TRBV7-2 and TRBJ2-5, with 11 bases aligning to TRBD1. V lost 8 bases to trimming and J lost 4 bases; unmatched junction nucleotides: 9. The CDR3 loop spans 15 amino acids. CDR1 SGHTA and CDR2 FQGNSA come from the germline V gene. CDR3 in amino acids: CASLRTGGALETQYF. The CDR3 DNA follows: TGTGCCAGCCTAAGGACAGGGGGCGCCTTAGAGACCCAGTACTTC. The variable domain in full, completed from reference TRBV7-2 and TRBJ2-5, reads GAGVSQSPSNKVTEKGKDVELRCDPISGHTALYWYRQSLGQGLEFLIYFQGNSAPDKSGLPSDRFSAERTGGSVSTLTIQRTQQEDSAVYLCASLRTGGALETQYFGPGTRLLVL.

V is TRBV28 and J is TRBJ1-1, with D possibly being TRBD1 (6 bases). Trimming removed 11 bases at V and 4 bases at J, with 20 bases between. The V gene's germline CDR1 is MDHEN and CDR2 SYDVKM. CDR3 length: 14 amino acids. The CDR3 region has the DNA TGTGCCGGGGGGGGGGCAGGGCCCCCCACTGAAGCTTTCTTT. Its protein is CAGGGAGPPTEAFF.

The rearrangement uses TRBV24-1 and TRBJ2-7; D gene unclear. The CDR3 has 14 amino acids. Per the germline V gene, CDR1 is KGHDR and CDR2 is SFDVKD. Trimming cost V 0 bases and J 2 bases, with 7 bases left between them. This CDR3 is CATSDLDRPYEQYF. In DNA form, the CDR3 reads TGTGCCACCAGTGATTTGGACCGACCCTACGAGCAGTACTTC.

This clonotype was counted a few times. The chain joins TRBV4-2 to TRBJ2-7, with a weak D call TRBD2 (6 bases). There are 15 residues in the CDR3. Deletions cut 4 bases from V and 0 bases from J, with 13 bases between. Per the germline V gene, CDR1 is LGHNA and CDR2 is YNFKEQ. Here the CDR3 DNA reads TGTGCCAGCAGCCCTATGCGGGATGCCTCCTACGAGCAGTACTTC. It translates to CASSPMRDASYEQYF.

This clonotype has only a few counts. The chain links TRBV6-5 to TRBJ1-1, with 7 positions matching TRBD1. CDR3 length: 16 amino acids. Germline V gives CDR1 MNHEY, CDR2 SVGAGI. The J segment lost 1 base and the V segment lost 6 bases, leaving 11 bases of the junction unmatched. Here the CDR3 reads CASRVTGIRANTEAFF. DNA of the CDR3: TGTGCCAGCAGGGTGACAGGGATCAGGGCGAACACTGAAGCTTTCTTT.

Remarks on this clonotype: At one of its ends the junction is not consistent with the germline gene, which may arise from a read error. The genes are TRBV4-1 and TRBJ2-3, with 9 bases that match TRBD2. CDR1 is MGHRA and CDR2 is YSYEKL in the germline V gene. The CDR3 extends over 16 amino acids. In nucleotides, the CDR3 is TGCGCCAGCAGCCAAGATGGGGCTAGCGGGGCAGAAACGCAGTATTTT. It codes for CASSQDGASGAETQYF.

The chain uses TRBV5-6 and TRBJ1-3; no clear D gene. V was clipped by 2 bases and J by 0 bases, with 12 bases between them. Germline loops: CDR1 SGHDT, CDR2 YYEEEE. This CDR3 is 16 amino acids long. Written as DNA, the CDR3 is TGTGCCAGCAGCTTTACGAGGGCCAGCTCTGGAAACACCATATATTTT. Encoded protein: CASSFTRASSGNTIYF. The variable domain in full, completed from reference TRBV5-6 and TRBJ1-3, reads DAGVTQSPTHLIKTRGQQVTLRCSPKSGHDTVSWYQQALGQGPQFIFQYYEEEERQRGNFPDRFSGHQFPNYSSELNVNALLLGDSALYLCASSFTRASSGNTIYFGEGSWLTVV.

The CDR3: CASRSLAGGFGEQFF. The CDR3 nucleotides read TGTGCCAGCAGATCACTAGCGGGGGGGTTTGGTGAGCAGTTCTTC. V gene TRBV6-5 combines with J gene TRBJ2-1; the match to TRBD2 covers 13 bases. Germline CDR1 is MNHEY and CDR2 is SVGAGI. Germline trimming cut 6 bases from V and 9 bases from J; bases unmatched to any gene: 8. The CDR3 loop spans 15 amino acids.

V usage is TRBV19 and J usage is TRBJ2-1, with no clear D. Trimming took off 4 bases at V and 8 bases at J, with 12 bases between the two ends. The V gene's germline CDR1 is LNHDA and CDR2 SQIVND (reference sequence). The CDR3 totals 13 residues. CDR3 protein: CASSTSEVDEQFF. The DNA of the CDR3 is TGTGCCAGTAGTACGAGTGAAGTCGATGAGCAGTTCTTC. Full variable domain (rest looked up from reference TRBV19 and TRBJ2-1): DGGITQSPKYLFRKEGQNVTLSCEQNLNHDAMYWYRQDPGQGLRLIYYSQIVNDFQKGDIAEGYSVSREKKESFPLTVTSAQKNPTAFYLCASSTSEVDEQFFGPGTRLTVL.

This sequence joins TRBV4-2 and TRBJ1-1; weak D call: TRBD1 (6 bases). The CDR3 loop spans 18 amino acids. Germline loops: CDR1 LGHNA, CDR2 YNFKEQ. Trimming shortened V by 0 bases and J by 0 bases, and 17 bases separated the two germline ends. This chain's CDR3 is CASSQDAGGWEMNTEAFF. The CDR3, as DNA: TGTGCCAGCAGCCAAGATGCGGGGGGCTGGGAGATGAACACTGAAGCTTTCTTT.

The chain combines TRBV7-7 with TRBJ2-1, with TRBD1 matching 9 bases. This CDR3 is built from 14 residues. The germline CDR1 and CDR2 sequences are SSHAT and FNYEAQ (reference sequence). V was clipped by 4 bases and J by 7 bases; unmatched bases: 5. Written as DNA, the CDR3 is TGTGCCAGCAGCTCGGGACAGGGAGGGAATGAGCAGTTCTTC. It encodes CASSSGQGGNEQFF.

This clonotype was seen a few times. This rearrangement joins TRBV20-1 to TRBJ1-3; 7 bases align to TRBD1. Germline loops: CDR1 DFQATT, CDR2 SNEGSKA (reference sequence). Losses at the gene ends were 5 bases for V and 0 bases for J; bases not matched to a gene: 7. The CDR3 is 15 amino acids. This CDR3 is CSAGGGGPSGNTIYF. The CDR3 DNA is TGCAGTGCTGGAGGAGGGGGCCCCTCTGGAAACACCATATATTTT.

This clonotype appeared a few times. CDR3 sequence reads: CASSSRVTQETQYF. CDR3 DNA sequence: TGTGCCAGCAGTTCGAGGGTCACGCAAGAGACCCAGTACTTC. The V and J genes are TRBV12-3 or TRBV12-4 and TRBJ2-5, with a weak D call TRBD2 (5 bases). The V and J ends lost 4 bases and 2 bases respectively, with 11 bases between them. This CDR3 has 14 amino acids.

This clonotype was seen a handful of times. The chain recombines TRBV24-1 with TRBJ1-1; D gene unclear. CDR3 length equals 15 residues. Germline CDR1 KGHDR, CDR2 SFDVKD. V shed 9 bases and J shed 1 base, with 17 bases lying between them. CDR3: CATAPTVRRNTEAFF. Written as DNA, the CDR3 is TGTGCCACCGCCCCGACGGTTCGAAGGAACACTGAAGCTTTCTTT.

The chain carries TRBV27 and TRBJ2-6; D gene uncertain. From germline, CDR1 is MNHEY and CDR2 SMNVEV (reference sequence). The length of the CDR3 is 14 residues. V shed 3 bases and J shed 0 bases, with 3 bases lying between them. The CDR3 DNA reads TGTGCCAGCAGTTTCGGCTCTGGGGCCAACGTCCTGACTTTC. Amino acid sequence: CASSFGSGANVLTF. The variable domain in full, with the rest retrieved from reference TRBV27 and TRBJ2-6, is EAQVTQNPRYLITVTGKKLTVTCSQNMNHEYMSWYRQDPGLGLRQIYYSMNVEVTDKGDVPEGYKVSRKEKRNFPLILESPSPNQTSLYFCASSFGSGANVLTFGAGSRLTVL.

A few counts support this clonotype. The rearrangement joins TRBV7-3 to TRBJ2-2; tentatively, D is TRBD1 or TRBD2 (7 bases each). Germline CDR1 and CDR2: SGHTA and FQGTGA. This CDR3 is 15 amino acids long. Trimming cost V 4 bases and J 0 bases, with 9 bases left between them. As DNA, the CDR3 is TGTGCCAGCAGCTCAGGGGGGGCGAACACCGGGGAGCTGTTTTTT. Its translation: CASSSGGANTGELFF.